The sequence of this T cell receptor beta chain was determined in a study of T cell changes during pregnancy in multiple sclerosis. TCRdb's copy holds only in-frame clones and misses some; the assay was immunoSEQ multiplex PCR. There are roughly 34,000 clones in the sample; approximately 90% occur only once, and around 4.2% lies in the top ten. This clone was detected only once. With 6 bases removed from V and 2 bases from J, the gap between germline ends came to 22 bases. CDR1 is SGHAT, CDR2 FQNNGV, per germline. The CDR3 extends over 17 amino acids. This clonotype was sampled from a female donor in good health, enrolled as a control in a pregnancy study. Sequences were derived from peripheral blood, sampled in the second trimester of pregnancy. The chain links TRBV11-2 to TRBJ2-5; D is perhaps TRBD2 (7 bases). The CDR3 bases are TGTGCCAGCAGACATTGGGGGGGGGCCCGTATGCAAGAGACCCAGTACTTC. Its protein is CASRHWGGARMQETQYF.